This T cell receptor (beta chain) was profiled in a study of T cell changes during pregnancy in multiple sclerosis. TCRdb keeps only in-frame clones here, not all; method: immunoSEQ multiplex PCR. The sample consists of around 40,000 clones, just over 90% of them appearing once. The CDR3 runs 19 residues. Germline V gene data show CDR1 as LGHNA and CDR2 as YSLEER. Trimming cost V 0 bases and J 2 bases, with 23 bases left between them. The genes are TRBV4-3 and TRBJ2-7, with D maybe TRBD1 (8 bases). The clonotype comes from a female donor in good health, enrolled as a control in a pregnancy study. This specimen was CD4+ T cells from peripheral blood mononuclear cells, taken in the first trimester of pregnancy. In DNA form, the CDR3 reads TGCGCCAGCAGCCAAGATTGGGGGGGGCGGACAGGGATTCCCTACGAGCAGTACTTC. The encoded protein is CASSQDWGGRTGIPYEQYF.